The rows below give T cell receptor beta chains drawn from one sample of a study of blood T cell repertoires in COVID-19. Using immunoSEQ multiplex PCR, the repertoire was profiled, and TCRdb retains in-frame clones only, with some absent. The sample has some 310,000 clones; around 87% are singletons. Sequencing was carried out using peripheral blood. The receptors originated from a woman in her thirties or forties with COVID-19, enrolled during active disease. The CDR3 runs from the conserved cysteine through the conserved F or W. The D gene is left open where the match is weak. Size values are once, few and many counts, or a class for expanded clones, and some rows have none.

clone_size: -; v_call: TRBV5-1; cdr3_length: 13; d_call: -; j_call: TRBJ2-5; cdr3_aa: CASMRTVQETQYF; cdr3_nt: TGCGCCAGCATGAGGACTGTCCAAGAGACCCAGTACTTC
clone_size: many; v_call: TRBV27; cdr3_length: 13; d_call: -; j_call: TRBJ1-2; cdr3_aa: CASSYEGNYGYTF; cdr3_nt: TGTGCCAGCAGTTATGAGGGTAACTATGGCTACACCTTC
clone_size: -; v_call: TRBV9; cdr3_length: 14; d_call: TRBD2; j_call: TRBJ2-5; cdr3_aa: CASSSLAGVETQYF; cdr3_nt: TGTGCCAGCAGCTCGCTAGCGGGAGTGGAGACCCAGTACTTC
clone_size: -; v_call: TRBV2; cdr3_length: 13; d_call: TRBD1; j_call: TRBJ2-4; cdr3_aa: CASRGQVNNIQYF; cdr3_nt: TGTGCCAGCAGGGGACAGGTTAACAACATTCAGTACTTC
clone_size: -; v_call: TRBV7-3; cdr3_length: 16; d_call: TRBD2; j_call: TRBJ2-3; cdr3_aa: CASSLWGTSGTDTQYF; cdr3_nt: TGTGCCAGCAGCTTGTGGGGGACTAGCGGCACAGATACGCAGTATTTT
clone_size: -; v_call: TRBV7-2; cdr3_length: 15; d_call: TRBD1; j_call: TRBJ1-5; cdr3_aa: CASSFRDSPSGAQHF; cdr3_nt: TGTGCCAGCAGCTTTCGGGACAGTCCCTCGGGAGCCCAGCATTTT
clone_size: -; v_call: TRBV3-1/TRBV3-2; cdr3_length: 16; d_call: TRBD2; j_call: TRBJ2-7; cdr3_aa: CASSQPGTSGLYEQYF; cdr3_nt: TGTGCCAGCAGCCAACCCGGGACTAGCGGGCTGTACGAGCAGTACTTC
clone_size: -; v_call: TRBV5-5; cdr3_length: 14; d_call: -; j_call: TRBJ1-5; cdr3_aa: CASSFKGGDQPQHF; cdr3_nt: TGTGCCAGCAGCTTTAAAGGGGGGGACCAGCCCCAGCATTTT
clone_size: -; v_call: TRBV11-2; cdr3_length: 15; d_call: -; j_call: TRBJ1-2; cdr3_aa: CASSLDLGRGYGYTF; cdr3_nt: TGTGCCAGCAGCTTAGATCTCGGCAGGGGCTATGGCTACACCTTC
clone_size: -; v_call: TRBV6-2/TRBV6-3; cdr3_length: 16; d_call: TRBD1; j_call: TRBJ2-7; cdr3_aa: CASSDPPRQGYYEQYF; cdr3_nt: TGTGCCAGCAGTGACCCACCTAGACAGGGGTACTACGAGCAGTACTTC
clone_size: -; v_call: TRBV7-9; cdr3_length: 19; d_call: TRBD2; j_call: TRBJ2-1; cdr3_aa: CASSLLTSGGPSSYNEQFF; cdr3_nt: TGTGCCAGCAGCCTACTGACTAGCGGGGGACCGAGCTCCTACAATGAGCAGTTCTTC
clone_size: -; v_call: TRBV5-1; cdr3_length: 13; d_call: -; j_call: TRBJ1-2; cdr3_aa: CASSLPDPLGYTF; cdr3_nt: TGCGCCAGCAGTCTGCCAGACCCACTAGGCTACACCTTC
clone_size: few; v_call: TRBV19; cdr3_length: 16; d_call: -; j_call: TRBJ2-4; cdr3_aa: CASSIDAGLAKNIQYF; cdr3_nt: TGTGCCAGTAGTATAGACGCAGGGTTAGCCAAAAACATTCAGTACTTC
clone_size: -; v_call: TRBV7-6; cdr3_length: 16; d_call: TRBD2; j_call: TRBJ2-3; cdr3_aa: CASSSGLAGVADTQYF; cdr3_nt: TGTGCCAGCAGCTCGGGACTAGCGGGAGTAGCAGATACGCAGTATTTT
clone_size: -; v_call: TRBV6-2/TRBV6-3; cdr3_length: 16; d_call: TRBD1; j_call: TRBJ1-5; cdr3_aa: CASSNPGQGSDQPQHF; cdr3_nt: TGTGCCAGCAGTAATCCGGGACAGGGGTCCGATCAGCCCCAGCATTTT
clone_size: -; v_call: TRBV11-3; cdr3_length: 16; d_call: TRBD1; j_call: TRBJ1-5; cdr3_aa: CASSSRRGGPNQPQHF; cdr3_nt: TGTGCCAGCAGCTCCCGGAGAGGGGGCCCCAATCAGCCCCAGCATTTT
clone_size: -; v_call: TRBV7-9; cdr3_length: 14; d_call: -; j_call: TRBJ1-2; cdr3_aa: CASSSTGTPLGYTF; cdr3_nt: TGTGCCAGCAGCTCAACAGGGACGCCTCTAGGCTACACCTTC
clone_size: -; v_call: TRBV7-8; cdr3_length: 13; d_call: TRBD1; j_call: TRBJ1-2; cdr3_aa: CASRPGQDYGYTF; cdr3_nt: TGTGCCAGCAGACCTGGACAGGACTATGGCTACACCTTC
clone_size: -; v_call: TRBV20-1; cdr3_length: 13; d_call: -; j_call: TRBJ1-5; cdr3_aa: CSASTASNQPQHF; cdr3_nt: TGCAGTGCTAGTACAGCTAGCAATCAGCCCCAGCATTTT
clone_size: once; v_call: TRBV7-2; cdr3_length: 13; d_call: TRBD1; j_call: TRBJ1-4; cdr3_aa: CASSLEDRVKLFF; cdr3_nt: TGTGCCAGCAGCTTAGAGGACAGGGTAAAACTGTTTTTT
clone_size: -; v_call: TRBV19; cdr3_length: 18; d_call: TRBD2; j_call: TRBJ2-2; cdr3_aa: CASSINSGGLVGTGELFF; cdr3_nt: TGTGCCAGTAGTATTAATAGCGGGGGGCTAGTTGGGACCGGGGAGCTGTTTTTT
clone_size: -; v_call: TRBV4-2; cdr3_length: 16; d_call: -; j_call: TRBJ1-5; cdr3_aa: CASSQGRTGPNQPQHF; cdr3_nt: TGTGCCAGCAGCCAAGGGAGAACAGGCCCTAATCAGCCCCAGCATTTT
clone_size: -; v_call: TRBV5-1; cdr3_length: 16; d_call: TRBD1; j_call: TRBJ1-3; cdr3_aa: CASSLGRGFSGNTIYF; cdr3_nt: TGCGCCAGCAGCTTAGGCAGGGGGTTCTCTGGAAACACCATATATTTT
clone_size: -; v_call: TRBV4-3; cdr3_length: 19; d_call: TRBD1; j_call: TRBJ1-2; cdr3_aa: CASSQGQGAYPDILYGYTF; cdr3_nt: TGCGCCAGCAGCCAGGGACAGGGGGCTTATCCAGACATCCTCTATGGCTACACCTTC
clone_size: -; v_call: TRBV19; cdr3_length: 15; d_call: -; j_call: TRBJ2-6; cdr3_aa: CASSILASGANVLTF; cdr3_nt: TGTGCCAGTAGTATATTGGCCTCTGGGGCCAACGTCCTGACTTTC
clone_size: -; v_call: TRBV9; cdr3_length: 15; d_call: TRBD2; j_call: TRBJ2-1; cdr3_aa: CASSGLASSYNEQFF; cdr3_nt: TGTGCCAGCAGCGGACTAGCCTCCTCCTACAATGAGCAGTTCTTC
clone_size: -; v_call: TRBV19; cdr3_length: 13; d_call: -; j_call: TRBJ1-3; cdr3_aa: CASSILKADTIYF; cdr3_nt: TGTGCCAGTAGTATTTTAAAAGCGGACACCATATATTTT
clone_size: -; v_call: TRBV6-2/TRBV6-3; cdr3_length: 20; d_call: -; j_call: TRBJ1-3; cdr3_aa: CASSWAAERSSTPSGNTIYF; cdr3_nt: TGTGCCAGCAGTTGGGCAGCGGAGAGGTCCTCAACACCATCTGGAAACACCATATATTTT